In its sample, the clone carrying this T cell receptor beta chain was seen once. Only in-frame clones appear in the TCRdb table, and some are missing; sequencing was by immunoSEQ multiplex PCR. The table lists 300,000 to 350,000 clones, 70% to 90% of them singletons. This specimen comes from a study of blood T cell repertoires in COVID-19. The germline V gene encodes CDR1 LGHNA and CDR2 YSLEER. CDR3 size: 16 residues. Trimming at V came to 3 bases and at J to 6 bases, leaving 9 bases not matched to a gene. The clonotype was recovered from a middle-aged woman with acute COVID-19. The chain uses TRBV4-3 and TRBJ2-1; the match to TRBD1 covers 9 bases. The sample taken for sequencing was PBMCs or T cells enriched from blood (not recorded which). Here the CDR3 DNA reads TGCGCCAGCAGCCAGAAAACAGGGGGCGCAGGCAATGAGCAGTTCTTC. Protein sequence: CASSQKTGGAGNEQFF.